The text below deals with one T cell receptor beta chain. This clone was seen a handful of times. The clone's antigen remains unknown. There are no base qualities to consult, and no much larger clone falls within one base. The sample has other DNA sequences that encode this CDR3 too. The CDR3 regions of human TCRbeta chains were analyzed by immunosequencing. The study's own analysis went as follows. Repertoire TCRs were checked for matches against a reference library of SARS-CoV-2-specific TCRs that had been generated using the MIRA antigen-specificity platform. Breadth was defined as the fraction of unique TCRs that were SARS-CoV-2-associated. Depth was defined as the fraction of total T cells that were SARS-CoV-2-associated. Using the MIRA data, every spike-specific TCR was mapped to the spike region that the TCR reacted to and assigned to either a CD4 or a CD8 class. Log10-transformed breadth and depth values were compared by one-way ANOVA with Sidak's multiple comparisons tests. The immuneACCESS repertoire file appears here via TCRdb, limited to in-frame rearrangements. These files lack a portion of the clones; in checked studies, under half of the deficit traces to unresolved V genes, and the cause of the others is not known. V and J calls and clone size come straight from that table; D and trimming were deduced from the DNA. This sample holds about 120,000 clones; about 88% were observed only once. Of the sample, under 3% falls within the top ten clones.

This specimen belongs to a study of T cell responses to AZD1222 COVID-19 vaccine (dated by TCRdb to about 2021). Background for the entire study: TCR sequencing was performed for fewer than 250 trial participants, of whom approximately 200 were given two doses of AZD1222 and approximately 25 were given two doses of MenACWY control vaccine. Trial participants were enrolled by age into subgroups of 18-55, 56-69 and 70-plus years, and about 150, 27 and 61 TCR-sequenced participants, respectively, were included in these subgroups.

Trimming removed 6 bases from V and 5 bases from J, leaving 4 bases between the germline ends. Spanning cysteine to phenylalanine, the CDR3 consists of 10 amino acids. Only the CDR3 region is kept as DNA, spanning 30 bases read in frame from base 1. The germline V gene sets CDR1 to MDHEN and CDR2 to SYDVKM. Paper-wide results and their limitations: Vaccine-associated CD4 TCRs spanned the whole spike protein, with dominant responses in regions 160-218 and 743-854. Conclusions about previously exposed vaccinees are limited, since just a handful of AZD1222 recipients were seropositive for SARS-CoV-2 at baseline. In the small 56-69-year group, the increase in depth fell short of significance, most likely because of low power. Reportedly, close to half of the unique spike-specific TCRs recognized epitopes lying outside the regions that are mutated in the B.1.351 and B.1.1.7 variants. After two AZD1222 doses, both the breadth and the depth of spike-specific TCRs were significantly higher than at day 0 and than in MenACWY recipients. Most participants were white British and females outnumbered males, and the authors suggested that clonal diversity may have been underestimated. No day 14 peak-response samples were available, so repertoires were characterized only after the peak T cell response.

The time point label, read with the paper, signifies: about 28 days (+/-7) after the second vaccine dose. Because spike-specific TCR depth and breadth did not differ between the two schedules, AZD1222 recipients who got a second dose at roughly 4 weeks were pooled with those who got a second dose at roughly 12 weeks. Samples from vaccinated people were obtained from the UK trials COV001 and COV002, which included a single-blind randomized controlled phase 2/3 trial of AZD1222 (ChAdOx1 nCoV-19) in healthy adults. Trial participant PBMC samples were collected at day 0 and day 28 after the second dose for TCRbeta chain sequencing.

Here the chain combines TRBV28 and TRBJ1-2; the D gene assignment is ambiguous. The sequenced sample was peripheral blood, obtained 28 days after the second AZD1222 dose. This receptor was obtained from an adult who received the AZD1222 COVID-19 vaccine. Read as DNA, the sequence is TGTGCCAGCAGGGGTTATGGCTACACCTTC. Its product reads: CASRGYGYTF.